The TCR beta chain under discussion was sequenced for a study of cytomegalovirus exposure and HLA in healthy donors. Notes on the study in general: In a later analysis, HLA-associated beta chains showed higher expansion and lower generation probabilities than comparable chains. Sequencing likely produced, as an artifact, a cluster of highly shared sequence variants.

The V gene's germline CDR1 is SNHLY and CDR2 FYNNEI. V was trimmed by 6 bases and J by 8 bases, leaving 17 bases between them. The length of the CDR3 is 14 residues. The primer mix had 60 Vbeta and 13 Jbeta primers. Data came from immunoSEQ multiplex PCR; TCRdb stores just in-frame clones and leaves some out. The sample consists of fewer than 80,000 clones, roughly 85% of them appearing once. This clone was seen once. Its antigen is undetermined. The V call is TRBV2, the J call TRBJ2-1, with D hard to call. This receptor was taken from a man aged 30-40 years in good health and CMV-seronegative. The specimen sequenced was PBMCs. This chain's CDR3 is CASSGSPIYYEQFF. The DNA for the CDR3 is TGTGCCAGCAGCGGTAGCCCCATTTATTATGAGCAGTTCTTC.